The clone carrying this T cell receptor (beta chain) is labeled as medium-sized. Its antigen remains unidentified. This sample was taken from a study of human T cells and chemical hapten exposure. Turning to the study itself: DPC 0.01% went on the upper back by patch test, with reading at 6 days. Study-wide results and caveats: It should be noted that donors had alopecia, so their immune response may differ from healthy people's. PT1 expanded TCR numbers tracked positively with patch test score. Versus controls, significantly more large CDR3 similarity clusters arose from expanded TCRs.

TCRdb recomputed calls from the RACE reads with MiXCR, one row per CDR3 protein. The table includes 35,000 to 45,000 distinct CDR3 sequences, 9.6% detected once. Time point meaning: patch test 2, 6 weeks after DPC sensitization. Treatment reported: therapeutic diphenylcyclopropenone sensitization with weekly scalp DPC. Unfractionated whole blood was the source of the extracted total RNA. Trimming stripped 4 bases from V and 2 bases from J, with 5 bases between. This CDR3 spans 12 amino acids. CDR1 and CDR2 (germline): SQVTM, ANQGSEA. The V gene is TRBV29-1, the J gene TRBJ2-2; D gene uncertain. This receptor was obtained from a woman aged 25 to 39 with alopecia areata. Some clones in this sample may be carry-over from other donors' samples. Sample: whole blood, taken in connection with sensitization to the hapten diphenylcyclopropenone (DPC). The CDR3 is CSVGRNTGELFF. DNA of the CDR3: TGCAGCGTTGGAAGAAACACCGGGGAGCTGTTTTTT.